What follows describes a single T cell receptor beta chain. Antigen unknown. The data belong to a study of T cells in narcolepsy. Study-level information: Healthy controls were enrolled alongside patients with narcolepsy type 1 or type 2. Overall study findings and caveats: Same-patient CSF and blood CD4+ T cell clonotypes included HCRT-specific and TRIB2-specific autoreactive ones. Reportedly, autoreactive clonotypes were serially detected in patients' blood but not controls'.

The CDR3 runs 14 residues. Trimming pared 2 bases from V and 7 bases from J, leaving 15 bases between. The V gene's germline CDR1 is MNHEY and CDR2 SMNVEV (reference sequence). Some clones are missing from TCRdb's copy, which holds only in-frame ones; the method was immunoSEQ multiplex PCR. Found here are some 15,000 clones, 55% to 80% of them singletons; the top ten hold 11% to 15%. The chain employs TRBV27 and TRBJ2-7; possibly TRBD1 for D (6 bases). The sequenced sample consisted of CD45RA- memory CD8+ T cells from PBMCs. This TCR derives from a human donor with narcolepsy. CDR3 residues: CASSLRGQGREQYF. The CDR3 bases are TGTGCCAGCAGTTTAAGGGGTCAGGGGCGGGAGCAGTACTTC.